This paragraph covers one T cell receptor (beta chain) sequence. Germline assignment: CDR1 MGHRA and CDR2 YSYEKL. V lost 4 bases to trimming and J lost 4 bases, with 14 bases between them. This CDR3 spans 15 amino acids. This sample is drawn from a study of cytomegalovirus exposure and HLA in healthy donors. The PCR ran on 60 Vbeta and 13 Jbeta primers. Sequencing was performed with immunoSEQ multiplex PCR; in TCRdb, only in-frame clones are kept and a portion is missing. Seen here are approximately 88,000 clones, 64% observed once, and the top ten hold roughly 3.2%. What was sequenced was PBMCs. The TCR was taken from a man aged 60-69 years in good health and CMV-seronegative. J is TRBJ1-5 and V is TRBV4-1; D not certain. The CDR3 loop reads CASSREAGPNQPQHF. The CDR3 DNA sequence: TGCGCCAGCAGCCGGGAGGCAGGACCAAATCAGCCCCAGCATTTT.